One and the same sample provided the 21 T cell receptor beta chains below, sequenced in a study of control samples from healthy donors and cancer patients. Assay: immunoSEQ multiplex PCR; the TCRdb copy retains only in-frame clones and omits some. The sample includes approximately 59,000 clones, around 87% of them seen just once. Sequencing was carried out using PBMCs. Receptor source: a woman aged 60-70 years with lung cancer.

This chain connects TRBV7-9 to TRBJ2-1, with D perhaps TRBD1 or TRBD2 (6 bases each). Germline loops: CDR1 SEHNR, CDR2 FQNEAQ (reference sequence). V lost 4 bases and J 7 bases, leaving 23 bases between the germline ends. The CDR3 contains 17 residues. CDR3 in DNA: TGTGCCAGCAGCTCCTCACAGGGTCACCGGGGGCAAAATGAGCAGTTCTTC. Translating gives CASSSSQGHRGQNEQFF.

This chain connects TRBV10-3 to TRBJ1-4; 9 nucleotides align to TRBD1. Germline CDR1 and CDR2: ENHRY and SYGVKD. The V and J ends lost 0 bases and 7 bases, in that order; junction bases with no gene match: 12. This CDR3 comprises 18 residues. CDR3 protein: CAISESSGQGYGSEKLFF. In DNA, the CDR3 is TGTGCCATCAGTGAGTCCTCGGGACAGGGTTACGGGAGTGAAAAACTGTTTTTT.

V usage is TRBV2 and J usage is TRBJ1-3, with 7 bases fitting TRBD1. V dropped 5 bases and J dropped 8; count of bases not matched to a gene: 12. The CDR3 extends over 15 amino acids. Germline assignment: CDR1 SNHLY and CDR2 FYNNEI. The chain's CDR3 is CASSRNRGIGDTIYF. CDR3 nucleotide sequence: TGTGCCAGCAGTCGAAACAGGGGAATTGGGGACACCATATATTTT.

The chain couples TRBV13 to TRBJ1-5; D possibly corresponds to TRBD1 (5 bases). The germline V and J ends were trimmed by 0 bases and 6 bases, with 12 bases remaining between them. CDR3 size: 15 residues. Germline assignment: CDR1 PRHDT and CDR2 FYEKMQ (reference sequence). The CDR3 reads CASSLGRDSSQPQHF. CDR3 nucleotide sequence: TGTGCCAGCAGCTTAGGCAGGGATTCGAGTCAGCCCCAGCATTTT.

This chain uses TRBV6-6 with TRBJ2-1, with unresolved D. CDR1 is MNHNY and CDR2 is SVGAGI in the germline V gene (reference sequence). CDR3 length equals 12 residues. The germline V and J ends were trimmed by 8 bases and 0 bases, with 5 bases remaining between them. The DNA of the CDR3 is TGTGCCAGCGATCGCTCCTACAATGAGCAGTTCTTC. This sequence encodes CASDRSYNEQFF.

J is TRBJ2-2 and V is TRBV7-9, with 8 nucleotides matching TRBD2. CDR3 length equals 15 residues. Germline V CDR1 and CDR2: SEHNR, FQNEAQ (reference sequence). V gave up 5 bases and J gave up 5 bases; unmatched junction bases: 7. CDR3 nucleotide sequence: TGTGCCAGCAGCCCTCGGCGGGAGGCGACCGGGGAGCTGTTTTTT. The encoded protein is CASSPRREATGELFF. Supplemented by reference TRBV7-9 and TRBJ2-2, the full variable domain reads DTGVSQNPRHKITKRGQNVTFRCDPISEHNRLYWYRQTLGQGPEFLTYFQNEAQLEKSRLLSDRFSAERPKGSFSTLEIQRTEQGDSAMYLCASSPRREATGELFFGEGSRLTVL.

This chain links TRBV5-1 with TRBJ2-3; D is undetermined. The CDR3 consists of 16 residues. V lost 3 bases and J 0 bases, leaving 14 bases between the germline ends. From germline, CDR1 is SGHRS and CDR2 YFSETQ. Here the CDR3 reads CASSSPLWASTDTQYF. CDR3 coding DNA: TGCGCCAGCAGCTCCCCCCTGTGGGCTAGCACAGATACGCAGTATTTT.

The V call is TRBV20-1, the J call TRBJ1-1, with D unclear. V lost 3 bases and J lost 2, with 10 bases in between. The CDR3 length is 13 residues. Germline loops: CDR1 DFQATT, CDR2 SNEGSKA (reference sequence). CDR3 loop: CSASPRRNTEAFF. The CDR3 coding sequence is TGCAGTGCTAGTCCAAGGAGAAACACTGAAGCTTTCTTT.

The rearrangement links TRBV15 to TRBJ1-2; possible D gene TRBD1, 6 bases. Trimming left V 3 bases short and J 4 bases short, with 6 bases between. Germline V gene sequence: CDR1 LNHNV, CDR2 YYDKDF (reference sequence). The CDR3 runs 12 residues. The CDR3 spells CATSRDSYGYTF. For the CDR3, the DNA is TGTGCCACCAGCAGGGACAGCTATGGCTACACCTTC.

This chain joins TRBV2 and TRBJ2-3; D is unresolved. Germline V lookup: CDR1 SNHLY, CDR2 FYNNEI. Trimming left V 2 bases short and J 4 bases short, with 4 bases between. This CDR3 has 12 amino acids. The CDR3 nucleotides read TGTGCCAGCAGTGAAAGGGCAGATACGCAGTATTTT. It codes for CASSERADTQYF.

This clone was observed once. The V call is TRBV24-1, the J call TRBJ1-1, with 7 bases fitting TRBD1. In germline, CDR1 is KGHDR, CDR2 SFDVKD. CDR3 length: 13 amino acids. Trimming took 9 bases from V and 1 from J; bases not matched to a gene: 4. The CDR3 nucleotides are TGTGCCACCCAGGGACAGCCGAACACTGAAGCTTTCTTT. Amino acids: CATQGQPNTEAFF.

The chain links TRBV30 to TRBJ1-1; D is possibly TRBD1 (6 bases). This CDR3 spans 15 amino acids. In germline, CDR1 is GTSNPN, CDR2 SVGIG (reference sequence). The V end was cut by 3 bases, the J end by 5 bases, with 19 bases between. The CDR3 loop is CAWSALDRSRTEAFF. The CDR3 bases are TGTGCCTGGAGCGCCCTCGACAGGAGCAGGACTGAAGCTTTCTTT.

Here the CDR3 reads CASSLGQDYEQYF. In DNA form, the CDR3 reads TGTGCCAGCAGCTTAGGCCAGGACTACGAGCAGTACTTC. The rearrangement joins TRBV7-8 to TRBJ2-7; D not certain. Trimming removed 1 base from V and 3 bases from J, with 7 bases in between. The CDR3 consists of 13 residues. Germline loops: CDR1 SGHVS, CDR2 FQNEAQ.

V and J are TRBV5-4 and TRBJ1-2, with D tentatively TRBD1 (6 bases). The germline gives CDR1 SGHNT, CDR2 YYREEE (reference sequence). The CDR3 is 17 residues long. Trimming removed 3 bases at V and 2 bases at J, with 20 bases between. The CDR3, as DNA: TGTGCCAGCAGCTGGAGGGCCTCTTGGACAGAGAACTATGGCTACACCTTC. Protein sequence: CASSWRASWTENYGYTF.

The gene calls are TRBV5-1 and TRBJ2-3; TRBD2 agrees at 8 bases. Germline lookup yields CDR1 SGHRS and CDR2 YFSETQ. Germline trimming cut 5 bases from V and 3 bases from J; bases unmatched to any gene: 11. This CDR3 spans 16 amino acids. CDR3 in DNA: TGCGCCAGCAGGGGTGACAGCGGGAGACCGACAGATACGCAGTATTTT. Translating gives CASRGDSGRPTDTQYF.

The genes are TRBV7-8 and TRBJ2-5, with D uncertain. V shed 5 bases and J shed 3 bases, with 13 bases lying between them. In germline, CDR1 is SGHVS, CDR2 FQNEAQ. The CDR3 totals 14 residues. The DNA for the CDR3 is TGTGCCAGCAGCCGCGGACGGTCCAAAGAGACCCAGTACTTC. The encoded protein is CASSRGRSKETQYF.

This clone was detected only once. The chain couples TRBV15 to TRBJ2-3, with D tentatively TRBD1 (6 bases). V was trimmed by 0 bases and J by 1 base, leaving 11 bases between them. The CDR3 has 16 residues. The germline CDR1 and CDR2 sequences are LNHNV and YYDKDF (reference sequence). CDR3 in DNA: TGTGCCACCAGCAGAGAAGGGGGATCCGGCACAGATACGCAGTATTTT. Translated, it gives CATSREGGSGTDTQYF.

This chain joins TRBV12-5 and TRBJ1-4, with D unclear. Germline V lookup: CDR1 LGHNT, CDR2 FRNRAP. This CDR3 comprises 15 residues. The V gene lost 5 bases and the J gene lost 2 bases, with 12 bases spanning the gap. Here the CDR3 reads CASGPTLSTNEKLFF. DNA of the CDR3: TGTGCTAGTGGTCCTACGTTGTCGACTAATGAAAAACTGTTTTTT.

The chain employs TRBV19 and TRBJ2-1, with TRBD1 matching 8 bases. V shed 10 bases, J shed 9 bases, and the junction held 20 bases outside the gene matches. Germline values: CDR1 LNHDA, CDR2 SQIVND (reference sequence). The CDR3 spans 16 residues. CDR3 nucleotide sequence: TGTGCCACCAAACGCAGGCCGACAGGGGAGGCTGGTGAGCAGTTCTTC. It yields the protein CATKRRPTGEAGEQFF.

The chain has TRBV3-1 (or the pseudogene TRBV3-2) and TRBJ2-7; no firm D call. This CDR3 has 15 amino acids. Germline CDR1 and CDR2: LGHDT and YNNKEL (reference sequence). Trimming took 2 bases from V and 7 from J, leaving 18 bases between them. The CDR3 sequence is CASSQNVKLVEEQYF. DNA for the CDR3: TGTGCCAGCAGCCAAAATGTGAAGTTAGTGGAAGAGCAGTACTTC.

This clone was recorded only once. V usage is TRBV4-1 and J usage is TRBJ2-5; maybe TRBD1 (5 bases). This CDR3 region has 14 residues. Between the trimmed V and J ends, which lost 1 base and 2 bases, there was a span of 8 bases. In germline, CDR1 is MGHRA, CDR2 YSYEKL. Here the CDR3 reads CASSQGGFQETQYF. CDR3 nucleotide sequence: TGCGCCAGCAGCCAAGGGGGCTTTCAAGAGACCCAGTACTTC.